The clone carrying this TCR beta chain was detected a few times. Its specificity is not known. These data belong to a study of cytomegalovirus exposure and HLA in healthy donors. The overall study: The Caucasian-associated ancestry cluster held roughly 80% of approximately 400 genotyped donors. Study results and caveats: Among immune exposure information, only CMV serostatus was available. Specificity of three CMV-associated chains for CMV antigens was verified in vitro.

In the PCR, 60 Vbeta and 13 Jbeta primers were used. Clones were read by immunoSEQ multiplex PCR, and TCRdb kept only the in-frame ones, dropping some. The table includes around 130,000 clones, 6.5% to 9.5% detected once. The CDR3 is 12 residues long. CDR1 is GTSNPN, CDR2 SVGIG, per germline (reference sequence). V dropped 5 bases and J dropped 5; count of bases not matched to a gene: 5. The chain couples TRBV30 to TRBJ2-5, with TRBD1 matching over 7 bases. The sequenced sample was PBMCs. The TCR originated in a man in his forties in good health and CMV-seronegative. The CDR3: CAWGTVRETQYF. DNA of the CDR3: TGTGCCTGGGGGACAGTAAGGGAGACCCAGTACTTC.